This T cell receptor beta chain comes out of a study of cytomegalovirus exposure and HLA in healthy donors. The V and J ends lost 1 base and 4 bases, in that order; junction bases with no gene match: 13. Germline CDR1 SGHVS, CDR2 FQNEAQ. This CDR3 has 17 residues. Use of 60 Vbeta and 13 Jbeta primers characterized the PCR. Here immunoSEQ multiplex PCR was the method, and the copy in TCRdb shows in-frame clones only, minus some. The profile shows 150,000 to 200,000 clones, roughly 76% of them singletons. These donors counted as nominally healthy when sampled, but unrecorded immune exposures were likely. In regard to this clone: Its antigen is unknown.

Findings and limits, study-wide: The only immune exposure information that was available was CMV serostatus.

The receptor comes from a woman aged 18-29 years in good health and CMV-seropositive. Sequenced: PBMCs. The chain combines TRBV7-8 with TRBJ2-7, with 7 bases aligning to TRBD1. CDR3 nucleotides: TGTGCCAGCAGCTTAGATACCGCAGGGGGAGAAGTATACGAGCAGTACTTC. It translates to CASSLDTAGGEVYEQYF.